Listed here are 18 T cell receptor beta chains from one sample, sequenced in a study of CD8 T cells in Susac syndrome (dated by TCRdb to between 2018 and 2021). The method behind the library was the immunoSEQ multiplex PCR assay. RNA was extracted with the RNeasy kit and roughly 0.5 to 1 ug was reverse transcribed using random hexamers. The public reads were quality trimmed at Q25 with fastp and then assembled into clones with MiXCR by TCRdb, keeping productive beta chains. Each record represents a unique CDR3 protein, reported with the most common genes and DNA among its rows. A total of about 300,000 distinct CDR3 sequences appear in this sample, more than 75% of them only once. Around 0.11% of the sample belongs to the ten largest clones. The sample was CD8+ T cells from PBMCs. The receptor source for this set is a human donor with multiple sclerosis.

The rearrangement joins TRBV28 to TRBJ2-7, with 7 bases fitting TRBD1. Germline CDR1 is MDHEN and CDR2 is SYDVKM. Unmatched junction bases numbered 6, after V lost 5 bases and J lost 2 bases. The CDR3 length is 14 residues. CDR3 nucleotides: TGTGCCAGCAGTGCCCCCGGGACAGCCTACGAGCAGTACTTC. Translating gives CASSAPGTAYEQYF.

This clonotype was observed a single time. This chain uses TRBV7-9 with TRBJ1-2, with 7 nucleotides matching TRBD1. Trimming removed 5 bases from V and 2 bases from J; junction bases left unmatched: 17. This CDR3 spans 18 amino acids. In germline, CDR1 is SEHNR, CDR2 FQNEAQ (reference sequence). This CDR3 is CASSVPLGGGNSNYGYTF. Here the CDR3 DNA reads TGTGCCAGCAGCGTACCTTTGGGAGGGGGCAATTCGAACTATGGCTACACCTTC.

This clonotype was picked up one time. CDR3 sequence reads: CGGAPKGGRVTQYF. The CDR3 DNA reads as TGTGGAGGGGCCCCGAAGGGGGGGAGGGTTACGCAGTATTTT. This chain joins TRBV30 and TRBJ2-3; tentative D call: TRBD2 (7 bases). This CDR3 spans 14 amino acids. Germline V CDR1 and CDR2: GTSNPN, SVGIG (reference sequence). Using reference TRBV30 and TRBJ2-3 for the parts outside the CDR3, the full variable domain is SQTIHQWPATLVQPVGSPLSLECTVEGTSNPNLYWYRQAAGRGLQLLFYSVGIGQISSEVPQNLSASRPQDRQFILSSKKLLLSDSGFYLCGGAPKGGRVTQYFGPGTRLTVL.

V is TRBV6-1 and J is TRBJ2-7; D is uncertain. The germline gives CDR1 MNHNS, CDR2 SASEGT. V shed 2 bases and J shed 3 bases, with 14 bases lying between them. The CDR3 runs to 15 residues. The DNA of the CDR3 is TGTGCCAGCAGTGAATCCATCGGCAGCGTCTACGAGCAGTACTTC. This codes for CASSESIGSVYEQYF.

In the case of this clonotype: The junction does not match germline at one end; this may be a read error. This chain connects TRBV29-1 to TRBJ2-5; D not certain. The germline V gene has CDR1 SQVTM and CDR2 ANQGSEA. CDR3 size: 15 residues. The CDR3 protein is CSVEGGRVYQETQYF. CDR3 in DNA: TGCAGCGTCGAAGGCGGTCGTGTGTACCAAGAGACCCAGTACTTC.

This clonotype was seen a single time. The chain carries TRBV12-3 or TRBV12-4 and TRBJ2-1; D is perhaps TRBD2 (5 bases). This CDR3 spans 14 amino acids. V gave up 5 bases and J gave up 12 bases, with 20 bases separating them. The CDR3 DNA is TGTGCCAGCAGTCAAGAAGGACTCGCCACGGGGCAGTTCTTC. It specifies CASSQEGLATGQFF.

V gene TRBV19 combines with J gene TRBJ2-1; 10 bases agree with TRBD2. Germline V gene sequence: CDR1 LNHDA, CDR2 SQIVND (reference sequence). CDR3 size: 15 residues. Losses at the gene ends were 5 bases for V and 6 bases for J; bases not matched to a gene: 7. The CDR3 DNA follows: TGTGCCAGTAGTCCTAGCGGGAGTCCCGCCAATGAGCAGTTCTTC. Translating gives CASSPSGSPANEQFF.

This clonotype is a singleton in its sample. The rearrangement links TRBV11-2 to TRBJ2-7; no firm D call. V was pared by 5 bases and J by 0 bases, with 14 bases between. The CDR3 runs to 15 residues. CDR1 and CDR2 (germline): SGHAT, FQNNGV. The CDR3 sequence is CASSPSGPNSYEQYF. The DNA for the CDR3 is TGTGCCAGCAGCCCCAGTGGGCCTAACTCCTACGAGCAGTACTTC.

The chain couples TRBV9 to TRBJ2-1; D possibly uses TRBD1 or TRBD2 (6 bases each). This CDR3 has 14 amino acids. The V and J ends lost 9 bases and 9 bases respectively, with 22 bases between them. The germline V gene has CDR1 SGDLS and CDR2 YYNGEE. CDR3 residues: CATLRGAQTGEQFF. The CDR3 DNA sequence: TGTGCCACCCTGAGGGGGGCTCAGACCGGTGAGCAGTTCTTC.

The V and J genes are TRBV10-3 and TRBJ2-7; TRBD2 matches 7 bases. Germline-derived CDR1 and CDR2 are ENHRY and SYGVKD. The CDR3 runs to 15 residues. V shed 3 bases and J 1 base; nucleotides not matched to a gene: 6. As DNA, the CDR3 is TGTGCCATCAGTGAATGGGGCGGGGGTTCCTACGAGCAGTACTTC. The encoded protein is CAISEWGGGSYEQYF.

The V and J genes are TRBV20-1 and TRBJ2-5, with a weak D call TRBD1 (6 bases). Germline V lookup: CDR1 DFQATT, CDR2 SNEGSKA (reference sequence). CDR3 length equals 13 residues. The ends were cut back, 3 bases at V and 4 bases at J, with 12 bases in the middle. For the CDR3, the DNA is TGCAGTGCTAGGCACAGGGACGGAGAGACCCAGTACTTC. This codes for CSARHRDGETQYF.

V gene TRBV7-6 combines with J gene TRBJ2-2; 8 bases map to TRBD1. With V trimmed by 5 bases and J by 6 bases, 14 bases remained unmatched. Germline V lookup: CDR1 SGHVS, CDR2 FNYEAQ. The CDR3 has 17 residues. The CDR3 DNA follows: TGTGCCAGCAGCCCAGCCGCAGGGGGCGGTTGGGCCGGGGAGCTGTTTTTT. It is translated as CASSPAAGGGWAGELFF.

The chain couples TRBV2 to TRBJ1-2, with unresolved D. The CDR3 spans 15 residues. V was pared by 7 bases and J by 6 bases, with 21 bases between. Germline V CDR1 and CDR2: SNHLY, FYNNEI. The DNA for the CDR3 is TGTGCCAGCACCGAACCTCGGAGGGTAAAAAATGGCTACACCTTC. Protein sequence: CASTEPRRVKNGYTF.

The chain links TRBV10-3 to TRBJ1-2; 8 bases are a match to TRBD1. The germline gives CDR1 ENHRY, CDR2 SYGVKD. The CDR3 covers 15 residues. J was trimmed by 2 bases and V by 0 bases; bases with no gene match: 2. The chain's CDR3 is CAISESTGGNYGYTF. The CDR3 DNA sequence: TGTGCCATCAGTGAGTCTACAGGGGGAAACTATGGCTACACCTTC.

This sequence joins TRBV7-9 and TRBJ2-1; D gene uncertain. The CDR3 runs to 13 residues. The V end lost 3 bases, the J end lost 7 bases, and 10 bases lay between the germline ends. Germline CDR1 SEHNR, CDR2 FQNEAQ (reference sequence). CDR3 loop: CASSFGGENEQFF. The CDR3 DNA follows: TGTGCCAGCAGCTTTGGCGGAGAAAATGAGCAGTTCTTC.

DNA of the CDR3: TGTGCCATCGGGCGGCGGGATTACAATGAGCAGTTCTTC. It is translated as CAIGRRDYNEQFF. This chain connects TRBV12-3 or TRBV12-4 to TRBJ2-1, with D possibly being TRBD2 (6 bases). With 10 bases removed from V and 4 bases from J, the gap between germline ends came to 14 bases. The CDR3 runs to 13 residues.

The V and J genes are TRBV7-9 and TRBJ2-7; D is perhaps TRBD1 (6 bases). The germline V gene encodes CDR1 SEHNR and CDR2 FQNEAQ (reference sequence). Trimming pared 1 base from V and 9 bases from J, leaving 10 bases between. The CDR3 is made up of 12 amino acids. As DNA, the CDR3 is TGTGCCAGCAGCTTAGAGGGACACCTGCAGTACTTC. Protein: CASSLEGHLQYF.

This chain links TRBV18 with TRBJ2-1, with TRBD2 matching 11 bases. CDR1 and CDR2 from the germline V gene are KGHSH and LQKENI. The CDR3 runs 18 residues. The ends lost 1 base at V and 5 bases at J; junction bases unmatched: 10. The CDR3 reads CASSPQLAGAFFDNEQFF. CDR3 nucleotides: TGTGCCAGCTCACCACAACTAGCGGGAGCTTTTTTCGACAATGAGCAGTTCTTC.